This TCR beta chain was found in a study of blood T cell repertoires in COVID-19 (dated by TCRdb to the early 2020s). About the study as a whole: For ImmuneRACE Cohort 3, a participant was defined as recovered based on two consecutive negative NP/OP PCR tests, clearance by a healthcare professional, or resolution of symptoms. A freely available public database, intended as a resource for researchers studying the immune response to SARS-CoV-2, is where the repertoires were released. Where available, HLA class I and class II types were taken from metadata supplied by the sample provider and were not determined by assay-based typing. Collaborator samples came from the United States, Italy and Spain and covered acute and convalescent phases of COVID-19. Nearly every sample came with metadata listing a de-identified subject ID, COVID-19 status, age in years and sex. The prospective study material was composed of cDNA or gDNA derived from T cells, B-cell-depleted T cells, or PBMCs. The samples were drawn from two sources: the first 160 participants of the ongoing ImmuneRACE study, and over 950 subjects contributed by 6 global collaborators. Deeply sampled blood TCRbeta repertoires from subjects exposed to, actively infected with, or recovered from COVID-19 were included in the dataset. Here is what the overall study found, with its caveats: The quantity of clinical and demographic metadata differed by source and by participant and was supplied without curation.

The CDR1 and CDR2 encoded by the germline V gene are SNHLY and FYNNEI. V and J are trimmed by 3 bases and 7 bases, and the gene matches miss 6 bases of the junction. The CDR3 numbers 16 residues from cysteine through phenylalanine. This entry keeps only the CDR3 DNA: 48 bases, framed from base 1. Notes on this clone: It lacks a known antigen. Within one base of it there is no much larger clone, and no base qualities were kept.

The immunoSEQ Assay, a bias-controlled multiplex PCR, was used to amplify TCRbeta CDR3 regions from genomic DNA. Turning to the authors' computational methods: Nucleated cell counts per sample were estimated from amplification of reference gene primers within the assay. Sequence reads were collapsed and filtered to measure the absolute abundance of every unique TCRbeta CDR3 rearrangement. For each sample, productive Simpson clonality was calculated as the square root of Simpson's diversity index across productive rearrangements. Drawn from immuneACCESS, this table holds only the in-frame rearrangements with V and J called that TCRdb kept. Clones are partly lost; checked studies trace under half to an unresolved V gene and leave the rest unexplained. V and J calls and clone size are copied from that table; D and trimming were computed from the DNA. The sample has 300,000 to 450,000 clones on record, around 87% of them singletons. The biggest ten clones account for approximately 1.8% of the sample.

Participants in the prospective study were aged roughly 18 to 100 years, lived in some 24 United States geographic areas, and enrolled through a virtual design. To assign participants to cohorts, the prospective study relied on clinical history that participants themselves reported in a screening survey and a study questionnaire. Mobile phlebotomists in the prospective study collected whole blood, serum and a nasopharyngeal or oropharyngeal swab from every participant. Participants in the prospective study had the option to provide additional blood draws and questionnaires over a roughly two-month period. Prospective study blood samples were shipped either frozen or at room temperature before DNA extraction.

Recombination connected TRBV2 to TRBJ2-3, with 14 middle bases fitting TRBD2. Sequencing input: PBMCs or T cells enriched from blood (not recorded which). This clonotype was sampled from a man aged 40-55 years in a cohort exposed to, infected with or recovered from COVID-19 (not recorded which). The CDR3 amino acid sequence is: CASSDQGTSGSYTQYF. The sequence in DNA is TGTGCCAGCAGTGATCAAGGGACTAGCGGGAGTTATACGCAGTATTTT.